This T cell receptor beta chain was sequenced during a study of regulatory T cells in long-lasting Graves disease. Time point defined: newly diagnosed GD, antithyroid drugs for less than 3 months. The TCR library was prepared using RNA isolated from PBMCs. Those enrolled as patients came out of an endocrinology department in Xi'an, China. This clonotype was counted many times. V trimming: 5 bases; J trimming: 4 bases; junction bases outside the gene matches: 10. Germline assignment: CDR1 SGHVS and CDR2 FQNEAQ. This CDR3 is built from 16 residues. Investigators prepared the TCR beta libraries by applying iRepertoire HTBI primers and Arm-PCR of CDR3 regions. Using its own MiXCR run on the multiplex PCR reads, TCRdb lists one record per CDR3 protein. Among 400,000 to 550,000 distinct CDR3 sequences listed, about a sixth were seen once. A further study also used this sample, focusing on T cells in Graves' hyperthyroidism and ophthalmopathy.

The sample here was peripheral blood mononuclear cells (PBMCs), taken at new diagnosis, from a patient treated with antithyroid drugs. This rearrangement joins TRBV7-8 to TRBJ2-3; 9 bases are shared with TRBD2. The receptor's source is a woman in her twenties or thirties with Graves disease. As DNA, the CDR3 is TGTGCCAGCAGCATACTAGCGGGCCGGGAGCCAGATACGCAGTATTTT. This sequence encodes CASSILAGREPDTQYF. The full variable domain, completed using reference TRBV7-8 and TRBJ2-3, is GAGVSQSPRYKVAKRGQDVALRCDPISGHVSLFWYQQALGQGPEFLTYFQNEAQLDKSGLPSDRFFAERPEGSVSTLKIQRTQQEDSAVYLCASSILAGREPDTQYFGPGTRLTVL.